A single T cell receptor (beta chain) is shown here with its context. The sample originates from a study of shared clonotypes between healthy human individuals. CD45RO-negative, CCR7-selected cells formed the naive CD8 fraction, which excluded terminally differentiated effector memory CD45RA+ cells. Donors included only healthy HIV-negative adults lacking recent acute infections or vaccinations. Method: immunoSEQ multiplex PCR; TCRdb's copy keeps in-frame clones and lacks some. The data hold about 820,000 clones, with around 92% observed a single time. The CDR3 covers 13 residues. From germline, CDR1 is WSHSY and CDR2 SAAADI. After removal of 4 bases from V and 4 bases from J, the junction contained 3 bases not matched to a gene.

This clonotype originated in a man aged 30-40 years in good health. The rearrangement uses TRBV10-2 and TRBJ2-5; 7 bases line up with TRBD1. The specimen was naive CD8+ T cells sorted from blood. The DNA of the CDR3 is TGCGCCAGCAGTGGGGACAGCCCAGAGACCCAGTACTTC. It codes for CASSGDSPETQYF.